This T cell receptor beta chain was recovered during a study of cytomegalovirus exposure and HLA in healthy donors listed by TCRdb under 2017. With respect to the entire study: According to an earlier analysis of several hundred of the donors, 150 million to 200 million T cells yielded approximately 120 million unique TCR beta sequences and less than 300 Gb of sequence data. Around 330 gigabases of sequencing data and around 80 million unique TCR sequences made up an early release that covered over 550 HLA-typed donors. Donor age, sex, ethnicity and CMV serostatus were compiled alongside the repertoire data. Rather than drawing on any new phenotypic data, the later analysis identified candidate immune exposures from TCR beta sequences and the way those sequences occurred across donors. Genome-wide SNP genotypes for about three fifths of the roughly 700 donors were used in a later genetic analysis, which treated that subset as a discovery cohort. To predict cytomegalovirus infection status, the study brought together high-throughput TCR immunosequencing, statistical association of individual TCRs with disease status, and machine learning. The study aimed to test whether cataloging public T cell receptors could reveal signatures of past pathogen exposure. Along with the approximately 670-subject first cohort, a separate validation cohort of around 110 different subjects was used. Every repertoire in the discovery cohort had been generated on one and the same sequencing platform. Using immunosequencing, the study profiled T cell repertoires from around 680 subjects and related those repertoires to cytomegalovirus serostatus. Typing coverage differed by locus: A, B, C, DRB1 and DQB1 were typed in roughly 629-630 donors, DQA1 in about 500, DPA1 in around 580, and DPB1 in roughly 470. Of the roughly 400 genotyped donors, approximately 83% fell in the genetic ancestry cluster associated with self-reported Caucasian donors. Among around 400 genotyped donors of the cohort, an average of approximately 220,000 unique TCR beta nucleotide sequences was sequenced per donor, of which 15% to 20% were non-productive. Class I and class II HLA loci were covered by the typing at four-digit resolution. To study patterns of TCR occurrence, a later analysis re-analyzed previously published TCR beta repertoires from 666 donors and added high-resolution HLA genotyping. Because of strong linkage in the cohort, a few DR-DQ haplotypes were treated as single units for association and clustering. An earlier analysis of several hundred of the donors applied high-throughput TCR beta sequencing to assess whether each TCR beta V gene segment acted as functional or pseudogenic.

This clone was seen a handful of times. Its antigen remains unidentified. No clone much larger than this one lies a single base away; base qualities are absent. The library was produced with the immunoSEQ multiplex PCR assay. The multiplex PCR relied on a mix of 60 forward primers for TCR Vbeta segments and 13 reverse primers for TCR Jbeta segments. Amplification of the CDR3 region of rearranged TCR beta genes was performed with a multiplex PCR assay on genomic DNA. The Illumina HiSeq System was used to sequence the amplified TCR beta libraries as 87-base-pair reads. The original pipeline was this. In a later analysis, 70 million to 95 million unique TCR beta chains were counted across the approximately 620 repertoires, and roughly 9.9 million of these chains were shared by at least two donors. A nearest-neighbor algorithm error-corrected the raw reads and collapsed the reads into unique sequences, merging closely related sequences to remove PCR and sequencing errors. CDR3 sequences were aligned to IMGT reference sequences to assign V, D and J gene segments. For a sequence to be retained, at least a six-nucleotide match to both a V gene segment and a J gene segment was required. Rearrangements were classified as productive when the CDR3 lacked stop codons and remained in frame with V and J, and all other rearrangements were classified as non-productive. Following IMGT convention, CDR3 was defined as the stretch from the second conserved V-encoded cysteine to the conserved J-encoded phenylalanine. The earlier analysis of 500 to 600 of the donors excluded sequences that lacked an unambiguous match to a single V gene segment. In an earlier analysis of a few hundred of the donors, V segments were called functional above 56.7% productive rearrangements and were called segregating when the between-donor standard deviation exceeded 5%. To diagnose cytomegalovirus status from the catalog of TCR beta chain sequences, a statistical classification framework was built. A later analysis assigned V and J genes by comparing TCR nucleotide sequences with IMGT/GENE-DB human TR gene sequences. In a later analysis, CDR3 sequences and most-parsimonious VDJ recombination scenarios were assigned using the TCRdist pipeline. In a later analysis, every TCR beta chain was defined by the combination of its CDR3 amino acid sequence and its V-gene family, and reads without a unique V-gene family were dropped. In a later analysis, 500 to 700 highly shared, low-generation-probability nucleotide sequences were removed to address suspected cross-contamination and a sequencing artifact. For each public chain, a later analysis derived a clonal expansion index from normalized ranks of inferred template counts within each repertoire. In a later analysis, generation probabilities were computed using a VDJ recombination model fitted to out-of-frame rearrangements, and the results were checked against IGoR. A later analysis scored TCR-TCR, TCR-HLA and TCR-CMV co-occurrence with hypergeometric tests, applying a repertoire-size bias correction to TCR pairs. A later analysis estimated false discovery rates by permuting HLA or CMV assignments 20 times. A later analysis grouped co-occurring TCRs with DBSCAN, adding TCRdist sequence similarity when clustering within HLA-allele-positive subsets. Repertoires with fewer than 30,000 or more than 120,000 public chains, plus five repertoires with anomalous nucleotide sharing, were excluded from co-occurrence clustering. This is the immuneACCESS table as TCRdb keeps it, with only in-frame sequences that have V and J called. A part of the clones is gone; compared with another copy, unresolved V genes explain less than half, and the rest is unexplained. V, J and clone size are those of that table, while D and trimming were read from the DNA. The sample table lists 190,000 or so clones, around four fifths of them with a count of one. Over 1.5% of the sample is held by the ten biggest clonotypes.

The cohort consisted of 650 to 850 healthy bone marrow donors. Cohort members were all nominally healthy when sampled, although unrecorded immune exposures were likely present. The donor was CMV seronegative and was included in the group of approximately 350 seronegative cohort members. A peripheral blood sample was collected from each donor, and TCR beta sequencing was performed on peripheral blood mononuclear cells. The Qiagen DNeasy Blood Extraction Kit was used to extract genomic DNA from the blood cell samples. Including the terminal cysteine and phenylalanine, the CDR3 comprises 14 residues. Only the CDR3 portion is preserved as DNA: 42 bases, with reading frame beginning at the first base. CDR1 is given as SGHDT and CDR2 as YYEEEE, both from the germline V gene. A distance of 8 bases separates the germline ends of V and J, which lose 3 bases and 0 bases respectively. Study-wide findings and limitations: Several of the top co-occurrence clusters appeared to be linked to parvovirus B19, influenza, CMV and Epstein-Barr virus, according to a later analysis. A later genetic analysis reported fewer N-insertions in productive TCRs among donors in an Asian-associated ancestry cluster than the approximately 700-donor mean. In a later analysis, HLA-associated TCR beta chains were found to be more clonally expanded and to have lower generation probabilities than equally common non-associated chains. In vitro tests confirmed that a few of the cytomegalovirus-associated TCR beta chains recognize cytomegalovirus antigens. Correlated functional status among segregating V segments might be attributable to linkage disequilibrium, but an unknown experimental factor could not be ruled out. According to the authors, the approach could potentially be generalized to other disease states and immunological phenotypes. The classifier was reported to diagnose cytomegalovirus status with high specificity and sensitivity in both the original and validation cohorts. A further reported finding was that TCR beta sequences accurately predicted the HLA-A and HLA-B alleles for most subjects in the first cohort. Sequencing depth was assumed to be roughly uniform across donors in the presence/absence analyses, though that assumption may not hold. While some public TCRs were present in many individuals, most TCR sequences turned up only very rarely across donors. HLA typing was unavailable for some donors at each locus, so association tests used only the typed subset. In a later analysis, TCR association rates were found to vary across HLA loci, with the most associated TCRs seen for DRB1 alleles and the fewest for HLA-C alleles. At a false discovery rate of 0.05, a later analysis linked fewer than 20,000 TCR beta sequences to specific HLA alleles. A group of highly shared sequence variants was considered likely to be a technical artifact of the sequencing pipeline. A total of 164 TCR beta chains were listed by the study as associated with cytomegalovirus. In a later genetic analysis, a missense DCLRE1C variant was associated with V-gene and J-gene trimming of TCR beta chains, and the association was replicated in an independent cohort. When HLA alleles, especially DR and DQ, strongly co-occurred, attributing TCR associations to individual alleles was difficult. This cohort had only TCR beta chains sequenced, and the lack of alpha or paired-chain data limited which features could be detected. The 87-base-pair reads could not distinguish some IMGT-functional V segments, including TRBV6-2 and TRBV6-3, so those segments were excluded. CMV serostatus was the only immune exposure information available for the cohort. Because counts were too low, roughly 18 rarely observed V segments, including chromosome 9 orphons, were left out of the earlier analysis of about 620 of the donors. An earlier analysis of approximately 500 of the donors showed that most TCR beta V segments appeared in productive rearrangements either about 87% or about 30% of the time, which broadly matched IMGT annotations. A later analysis found that most CMV-associated TCR beta chains appeared HLA-restricted, with HLA associations seemingly driven largely by CMV exposure.

This sequence uses TRBV5-6 and TRBJ2-3; the D gene is possibly TRBD1, with 5 bases matching. The sequence came from a man aged 50 or older in good health and CMV-seronegative. The sequenced sample was PBMCs. The sequence in DNA is TGTGCCAGCAGCTCTCAGGGTAGCACAGATACGCAGTATTTT. Its amino acids are CASSSQGSTDTQYF. Extended through the reference TRBV5-6 and TRBJ2-3 proteins, this CDR3 yields the full variable domain: DAGVTQSPTHLIKTRGQQVTLRCSPKSGHDTVSWYQQALGQGPQFIFQYYEEEERQRGNFPDRFSGHQFPNYSSELNVNALLLGDSALYLCASSSQGSTDTQYFGPGTRLTVL.